This T cell receptor beta chain came from a study of CD8+ T cells in alopecia areata (dated by TCRdb to 2016 to 2018). Regarding the research as a whole: The treated patients, all with moderate-to-severe alopecia areata, were enrolled in an open-label pilot trial of oral tofacitinib given at 5 to 10 mg twice daily. Human TCRbeta sequencing covered scalp tissue and sorted CD4+ and CD8+ peripheral blood T cells from patchy and totalis/universalis alopecia areata patients and healthy controls. Tofacitinib-treated patients had biopsies at baseline and at 4 and 24 weeks of treatment, with a later scalp biopsy in several patients. In both human patients and the C3H/HeJ mouse model, the study applied high-throughput TCRbeta sequencing to look at T cell clonal expansion in alopecia areata. TCRbeta CDR3 regions were amplified by immunoSEQ multiplex PCR with 35 Vbeta forward and 13 Jbeta reverse primers. Patients received tofacitinib for 6 to 18 months and were then followed off drug for 6 months to check for delayed response and recurrence. Scalp clonality was compared across normal scalp (n=4), patchy alopecia areata scalp (n=8), and alopecia totalis/universalis scalp (n=8). RNA came from the PAXgene miRNA kit for fixed scalp, the miRNeasy kit for PBMCs, and the RNeasy kit for mouse skin. Here is what the overall study found, with its caveats: Compared with normal scalp, lesional scalp, particularly in alopecia totalis/universalis, had higher clonality and more expanded CD8+ clones, which suggests antigenic drive. Shared TCR sequences between patients were less evident than in mice, which may be partly attributable to HLA diversity in the patient population. Unlike mouse skin, where gammadelta T cells dominate, normal human skin contains resident alphabeta T cells that get sequenced too, which complicates analysis of the scalp TCR repertoire.

This clone appeared a few times. Its recognized antigen is unknown. No per-base quality is available; no much larger clone lies one base away. Sequences MNHEY (CDR1) and SVGAGI (CDR2) are obtained from the germline V gene. CDR3 length: 15 amino acids, cysteine to phenylalanine. Just the 45-base CDR3 DNA is kept, in frame starting at base 1. V loses 7 bases of germline sequence and J loses 12 bases, and the interval between the two ends is 22 bases. The library was generated by the immunoSEQ multiplex PCR assay. For TCR sequencing, RNA was extracted from every sample and reverse transcribed into cDNA to serve as template. First-strand cDNA was synthesized using SuperScript III with a 2:1 mix of oligo-dT and random hexamers. A synthetic immune receptor repertoire was used to gauge amplification bias, and whatever bias remained was removed computationally. The study's own analysis went as follows. Raw reads were preprocessed to remove errors, and CDR3 was defined according to IMGT conventions as the region from the conserved cysteine to phenylalanine. To get clonality, Shannon entropy was normalized by log2 of the number of productive unique TCRs and the result was subtracted from 1. CD4 or CD8 identity of scalp clones was inferred by cross-referencing scalp TCRbeta sequences with sorted blood CD4 and CD8 repertoires. Entries here come from immuneACCESS through TCRdb and include only in-frame sequences with V and J called. Some clones fail to appear in such tables; in the studies checked, an unresolved V gene covers under half of the shortfall, and the cause of the remainder is unknown. Clone size and the V and J calls come from that table; the DNA yielded D and trimming. Recorded for this sample are around 250,000 clones; less than 80% of them occurred a single time. About 1.3% of the sample lies in the top ten.

The label giving this sample's time point can be read as: baseline before oral tofacitinib. Lesional scalp punch biopsies and peripheral blood were obtained from alopecia areata patients. PBMCs were isolated by density centrifugation and stained for CD3, CD4 and CD8, after which CD4+ and CD8+ T cells were sorted on a FACSAria. The specimen comprised CD4+ T cells sorted from blood, sampled at week 0. The V and J segments used are TRBV6-5 and TRBJ1-6; TRBD1 is a weak D gene call, 5 bases matching. This receptor was identified in a human donor with alopecia areata. Here the CDR3 is given as CASTLDGPGRGPLHF. The DNA is TGTGCCAGCACCCTAGATGGTCCGGGGCGGGGACCCCTCCACTTT.